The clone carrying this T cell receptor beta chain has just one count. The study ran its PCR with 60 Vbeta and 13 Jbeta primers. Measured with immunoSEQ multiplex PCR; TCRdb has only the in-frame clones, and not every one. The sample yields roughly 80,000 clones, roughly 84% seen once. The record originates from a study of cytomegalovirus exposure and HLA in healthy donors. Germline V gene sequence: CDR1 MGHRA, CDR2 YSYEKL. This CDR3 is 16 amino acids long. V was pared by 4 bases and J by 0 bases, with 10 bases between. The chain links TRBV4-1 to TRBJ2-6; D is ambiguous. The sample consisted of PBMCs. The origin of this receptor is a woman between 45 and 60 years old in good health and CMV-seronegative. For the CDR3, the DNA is TGCGCCAGCAGCCTTTTCTCAGGCTCTGGGGCCAACGTCCTGACTTTC. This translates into CASSLFSGSGANVLTF.